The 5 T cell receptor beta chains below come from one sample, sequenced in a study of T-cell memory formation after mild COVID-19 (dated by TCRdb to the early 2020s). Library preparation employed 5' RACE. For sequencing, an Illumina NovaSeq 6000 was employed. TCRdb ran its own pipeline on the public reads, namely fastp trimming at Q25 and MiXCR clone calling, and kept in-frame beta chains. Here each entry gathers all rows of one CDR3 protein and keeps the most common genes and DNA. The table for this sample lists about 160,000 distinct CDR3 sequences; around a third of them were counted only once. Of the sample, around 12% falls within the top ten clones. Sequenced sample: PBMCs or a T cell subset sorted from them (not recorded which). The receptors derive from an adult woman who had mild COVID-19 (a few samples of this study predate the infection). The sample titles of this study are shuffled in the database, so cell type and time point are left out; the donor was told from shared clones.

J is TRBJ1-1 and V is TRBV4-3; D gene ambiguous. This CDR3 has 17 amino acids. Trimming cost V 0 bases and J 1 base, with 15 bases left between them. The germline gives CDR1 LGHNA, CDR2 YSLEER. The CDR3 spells CASSQDGGGAGNTEAFF. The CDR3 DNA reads TGCGCCAGCAGCCAAGATGGCGGAGGAGCAGGGAACACTGAAGCTTTCTTT.

The CDR3 loop is CASSESPSGGPGELFF. The CDR3 region has the DNA TGTGCCAGCAGCGAATCTCCTAGCGGGGGGCCCGGGGAGCTGTTTTTT. This chain links TRBV5-4 with TRBJ2-2; 11 nucleotides agree with TRBD2. Trimming at V came to 4 bases and at J to 6 bases, leaving 8 bases not matched to a gene. Germline loops: CDR1 SGHNT, CDR2 YYREEE (reference sequence). The CDR3 covers 16 residues.

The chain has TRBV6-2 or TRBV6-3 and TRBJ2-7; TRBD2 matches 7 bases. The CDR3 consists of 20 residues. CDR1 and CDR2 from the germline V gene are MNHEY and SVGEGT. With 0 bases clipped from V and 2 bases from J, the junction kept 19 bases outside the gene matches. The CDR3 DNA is TGTGCCAGCAGTTACTCAGTTCTCGGGTCGATGCGGGAGAGGGCCTACGAGCAGTACTTC. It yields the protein CASSYSVLGSMRERAYEQYF.

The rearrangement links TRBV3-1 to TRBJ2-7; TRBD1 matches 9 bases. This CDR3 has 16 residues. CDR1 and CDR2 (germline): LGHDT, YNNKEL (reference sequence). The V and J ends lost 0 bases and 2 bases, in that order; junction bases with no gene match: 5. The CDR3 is CASSQDGRDRAYEQYF. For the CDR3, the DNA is TGTGCCAGCAGCCAAGATGGGCGGGACAGGGCCTACGAGCAGTACTTC.

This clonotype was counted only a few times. The CDR3 region has the DNA TGTGCCAGCAGTCCCCGTGGCCAGGGTCACGAGCAGTACTTC. Translated: CASSPRGQGHEQYF. The V and J genes are TRBV6-6 and TRBJ2-7, with a weak D call TRBD1 (5 bases). This CDR3 has 14 residues. The germline V gene encodes CDR1 MNHNY and CDR2 SVGAGI (reference sequence). Trimming left V 5 bases short and J 5 bases short, with 16 bases between.